The 10 T cell receptor beta chains below were found in one sample sequenced in a study of fetal regulatory T cell absence and autoimmunity. The method was immunoSEQ multiplex PCR; TCRdb's version includes in-frame clones alone and lacks a portion of them. The profile shows 95,000 to 100,000 clones, roughly 78% of them singletons. Sequencing used pancreas tissue. These receptors came from a male donor with IPEX syndrome.

V and J are TRBV30 and TRBJ1-1, with a weak D call TRBD1 (6 bases). The V end lost 0 bases, the J end lost 0 bases, and 11 bases lay between the germline ends. In germline, CDR1 is GTSNPN, CDR2 SVGIG (reference sequence). CDR3 length equals 15 residues. CDR3 coding DNA: TGTGCCTGGAGTGTACACGGGGGCGTGAACACTGAAGCTTTCTTT. Protein product: CAWSVHGGVNTEAFF.

The chain carries TRBV7-9 and TRBJ2-5; D is uncertain. Germline lookup yields CDR1 SEHNR and CDR2 FQNEAQ (reference sequence). V was cut by 0 bases and J by 4 bases, with 12 bases left in between. CDR3 length equals 15 residues. CDR3 region: CASSLALQVAETQYF. For the CDR3, the DNA is TGTGCCAGCAGCTTAGCGCTGCAGGTCGCAGAGACCCAGTACTTC.

The chain joins TRBV6-1 to TRBJ1-2, with 9 bases fitting TRBD1. CDR3 size: 14 residues. Germline-derived CDR1 and CDR2 are MNHNS and SASEGT. Trimming cost V 5 bases and J 3 bases; bases outside gene matches: 4. The CDR3 nucleotides read TGTGCCAGCAGTTCCGGGACAGGGTACTATGGCTACACCTTC. Its protein product is CASSSGTGYYGYTF.

The sample holds one count of this clone. The CDR3 reads CASSEVGLAGARRETQYF. The CDR3 DNA sequence: TGTGCCAGCAGTGAAGTAGGACTAGCGGGGGCGAGGCGGGAGACCCAGTACTTC. The V gene is TRBV2, the J gene TRBJ2-5, with 13 bases fitting TRBD2. Germline CDR1 and CDR2: SNHLY and FYNNEI. This CDR3 is built from 18 residues. Unmatched junction bases numbered 10, after V lost 1 base and J lost 5 bases.

The rearrangement joins TRBV7-9 to TRBJ2-5; TRBD1 aligns across 9 bases. Germline trimming cut 2 bases from V and 6 bases from J; bases unmatched to any gene: 7. The CDR3 is made up of 15 amino acids. Germline V gene sequence: CDR1 SEHNR, CDR2 FQNEAQ (reference sequence). CDR3 nucleotides: TGTGCCAGCAGCTTAAGTCCGGGACAGGGAAAGACCCAGTACTTC. Translation: CASSLSPGQGKTQYF.

The V and J genes are TRBV23-1 and TRBJ2-5; D may be TRBD2 (6 bases). TRBV23-1 is noted as an ORF with a role that remains uncertain. This CDR3 comprises 20 residues. V lost 1 base to trimming and J lost 3 bases, with 27 bases between them. CDR3 sequence reads: CASSQWGTECRHSIKETQYF. The CDR3 nucleotides read TGCGCCAGCAGTCAATGGGGGACTGAGTGTCGCCATAGCATAAAAGAGACCCAGTACTTC.

V is TRBV4-1 and J is TRBJ1-1, with D hard to call. Trimming removed 1 base from V and 1 base from J, with 10 bases in between. The CDR3 spans 15 residues. From germline, CDR1 is MGHRA and CDR2 YSYEKL. CDR3 region: CASSQVSSKNTEAFF. CDR3 nucleotide sequence: TGCGCCAGCAGCCAAGTGTCCAGCAAGAACACTGAAGCTTTCTTT.

The rearrangement uses TRBV14 and TRBJ2-7, with TRBD1 matching 7 bases. CDR3 length equals 14 residues. Germline V gene sequence: CDR1 SGHDN, CDR2 FVKESK. Germline trimming cut 0 bases from V and 3 bases from J; bases unmatched to any gene: 2. Written as DNA, the CDR3 is TGTGCCAGCAGCCAAGATGCAGGGGGCTACGAGCAGTACTTC. It is translated as CASSQDAGGYEQYF. The full variable domain, rest sourced from reference TRBV14 and TRBJ2-7, is EAGVTQFPSHSVIEKGQTVTLRCDPISGHDNLYWYRRVMGKEIKFLLHFVKESKQDESGMPNNRFLAERTGGTYSTLKVQPAELEDSGVYFCASSQDAGGYEQYFGPGTRLTVT.

The chain is built from TRBV30 and TRBJ1-2, with D unresolved. Germline assignment: CDR1 GTSNPN and CDR2 SVGIG (reference sequence). The CDR3 loop spans 13 amino acids. The V gene lost 0 bases and the J gene lost 1 base, with 6 bases spanning the gap. The CDR3 protein is CAWSVIHNYGYTF. CDR3 DNA sequence: TGTGCCTGGAGTGTAATACATAACTATGGCTACACCTTC.

The V and J genes are TRBV5-4 and TRBJ1-6; possibly TRBD1 for D (6 bases). The germline CDR1 and CDR2 sequences are SGHNT and YYREEE (reference sequence). This CDR3 comprises 17 residues. The V gene lost 2 bases and the J gene lost 6 bases, with 18 bases spanning the gap. Here the CDR3 reads CASSFEAGRGTNSPLHF. The CDR3 bases are TGTGCCAGCAGCTTTGAGGCAGGGAGGGGGACTAATTCACCCCTCCACTTT.